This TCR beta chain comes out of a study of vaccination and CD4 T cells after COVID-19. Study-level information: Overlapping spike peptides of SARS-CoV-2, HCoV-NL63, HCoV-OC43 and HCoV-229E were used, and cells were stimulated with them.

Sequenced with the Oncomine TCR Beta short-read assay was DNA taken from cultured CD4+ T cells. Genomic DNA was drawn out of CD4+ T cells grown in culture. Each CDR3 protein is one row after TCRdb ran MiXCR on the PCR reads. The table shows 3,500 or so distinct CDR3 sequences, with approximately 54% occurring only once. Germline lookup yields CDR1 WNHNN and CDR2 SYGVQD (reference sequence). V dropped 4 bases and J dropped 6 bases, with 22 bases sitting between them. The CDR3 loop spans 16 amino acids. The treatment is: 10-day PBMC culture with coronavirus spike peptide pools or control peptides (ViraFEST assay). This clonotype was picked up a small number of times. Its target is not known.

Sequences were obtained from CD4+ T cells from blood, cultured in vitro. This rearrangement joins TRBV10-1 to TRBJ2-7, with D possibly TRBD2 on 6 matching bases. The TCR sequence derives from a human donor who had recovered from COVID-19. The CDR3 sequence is CASSALPGLLRGEQYF. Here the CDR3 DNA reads TGCGCCAGCAGTGCTCTTCCGGGACTCCTCCGGGGCGAGCAGTACTTC.